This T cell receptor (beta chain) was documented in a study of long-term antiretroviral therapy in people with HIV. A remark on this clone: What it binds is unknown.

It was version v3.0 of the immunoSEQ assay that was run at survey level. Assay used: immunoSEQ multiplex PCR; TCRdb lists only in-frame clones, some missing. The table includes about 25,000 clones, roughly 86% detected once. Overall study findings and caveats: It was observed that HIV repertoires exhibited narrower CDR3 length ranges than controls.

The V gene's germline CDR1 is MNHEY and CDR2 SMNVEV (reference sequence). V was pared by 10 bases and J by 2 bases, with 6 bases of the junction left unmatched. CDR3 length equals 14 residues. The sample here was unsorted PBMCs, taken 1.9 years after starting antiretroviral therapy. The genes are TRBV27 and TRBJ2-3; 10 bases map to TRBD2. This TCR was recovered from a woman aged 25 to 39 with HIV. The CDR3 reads CATQRGGFTDTQYF. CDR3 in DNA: TGTGCCACTCAGCGGGGGGGGTTCACAGATACGCAGTATTTT.